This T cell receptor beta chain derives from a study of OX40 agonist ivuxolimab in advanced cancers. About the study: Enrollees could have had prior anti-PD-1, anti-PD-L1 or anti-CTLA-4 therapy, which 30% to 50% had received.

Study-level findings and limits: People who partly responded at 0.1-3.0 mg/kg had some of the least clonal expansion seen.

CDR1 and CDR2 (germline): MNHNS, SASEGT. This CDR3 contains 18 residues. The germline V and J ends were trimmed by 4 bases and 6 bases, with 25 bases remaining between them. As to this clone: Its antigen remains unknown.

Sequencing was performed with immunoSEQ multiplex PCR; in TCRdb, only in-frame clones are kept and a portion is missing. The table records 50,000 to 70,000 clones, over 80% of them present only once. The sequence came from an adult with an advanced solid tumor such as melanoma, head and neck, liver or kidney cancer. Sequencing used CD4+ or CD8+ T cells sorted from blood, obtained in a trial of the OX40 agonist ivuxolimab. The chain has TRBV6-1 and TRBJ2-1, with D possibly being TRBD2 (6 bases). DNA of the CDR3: TGTGCCAGCAGTGCTCCCACACTTCTCTCGACTAGTTCCAATGAGCAGTTCTTC. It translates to CASSAPTLLSTSSNEQFF.